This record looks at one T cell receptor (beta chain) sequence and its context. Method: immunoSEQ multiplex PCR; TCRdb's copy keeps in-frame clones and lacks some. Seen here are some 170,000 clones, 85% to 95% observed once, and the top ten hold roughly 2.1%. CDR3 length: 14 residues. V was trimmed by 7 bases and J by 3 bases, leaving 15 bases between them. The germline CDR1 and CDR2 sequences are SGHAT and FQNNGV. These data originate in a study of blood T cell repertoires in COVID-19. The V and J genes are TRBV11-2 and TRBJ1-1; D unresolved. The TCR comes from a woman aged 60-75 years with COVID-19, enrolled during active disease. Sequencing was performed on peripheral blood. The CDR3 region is CASTTYGGDTEAFF. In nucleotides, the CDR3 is TGTGCCAGCACCACTTACGGCGGGGACACTGAAGCTTTCTTT.